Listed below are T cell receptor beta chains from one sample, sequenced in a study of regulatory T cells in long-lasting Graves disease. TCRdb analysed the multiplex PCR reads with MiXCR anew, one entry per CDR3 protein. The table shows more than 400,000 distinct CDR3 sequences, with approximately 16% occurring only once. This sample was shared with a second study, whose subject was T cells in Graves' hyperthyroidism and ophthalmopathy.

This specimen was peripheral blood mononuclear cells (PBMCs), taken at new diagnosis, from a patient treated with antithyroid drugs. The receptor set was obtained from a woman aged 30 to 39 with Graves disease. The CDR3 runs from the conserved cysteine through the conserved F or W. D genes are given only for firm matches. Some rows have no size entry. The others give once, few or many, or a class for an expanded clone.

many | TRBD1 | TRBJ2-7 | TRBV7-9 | CASSDRQGSSSYEQYF | TGTGCCAGCAGCGATCGACAGGGGTCGAGCTCCTACGAGCAGTACTTC
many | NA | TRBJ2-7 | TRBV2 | CASSVDRSSYEQYF | TGTGCCAGCAGTGTCGATCGGTCGAGCTACGAGCAGTACTTC
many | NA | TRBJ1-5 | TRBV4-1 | CASSPTWGARQPQHF | TGCGCCAGCAGCCCCACCTGGGGGGCGCGGCAGCCCCAGCATTTT
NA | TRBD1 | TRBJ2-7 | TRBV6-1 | CASMTWTGGIYEQYF | TGTGCCAGCATGACCTGGACAGGGGGCATCTACGAGCAGTACTTC
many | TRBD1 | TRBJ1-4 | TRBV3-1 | CASSQPGQGSEKLFF | TGTGCCAGCAGCCAACCGGGACAGGGAAGTGAAAAACTGTTTTTT
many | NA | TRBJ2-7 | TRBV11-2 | CASSSVLKFSYEQYF | TGTGCCAGCAGCTCAGTATTAAAATTTTCGTACGAGCAGTACTTC
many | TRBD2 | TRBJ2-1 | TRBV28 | CASSLFFRGSSYNEQFF | TGTGCCAGCAGTTTATTCTTTCGCGGGAGCTCCTACAATGAGCAGTTCTTC
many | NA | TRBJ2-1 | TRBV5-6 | CASSLRRALHNEQFF | TGTGCCAGCAGCTTAAGACGGGCACTCCACAATGAGCAGTTCTTC
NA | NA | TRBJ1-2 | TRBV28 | CASSLVTYGGYTF | TGTGCCAGCAGTTTGGTTACCTATGGTGGCTACACCTTC
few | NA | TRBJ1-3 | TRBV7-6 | CASSPRDLSGNTIYF | TGTGCCAGCAGCCCCAGGGACCTCTCTGGAAACACCATATATTTT
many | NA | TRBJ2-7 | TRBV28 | CASSYGPAYEQYF | TGTGCCAGCTCCTACGGACCGGCCTACGAGCAGTACTTC
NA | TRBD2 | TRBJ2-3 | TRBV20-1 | CSARVAGATDTQYF | TGCAGTGCTAGAGTAGCGGGAGCTACAGATACGCAGTATTTT
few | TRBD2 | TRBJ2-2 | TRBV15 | CATSGRDRGELFF | TGTGCCACGAGCGGGAGGGACCGCGGGGAGCTGTTTTTT
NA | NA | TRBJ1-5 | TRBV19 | CASSIGAHSNQPQHF | TGTGCCAGTAGTATCGGGGCCCATAGCAATCAGCCCCAGCATTTT
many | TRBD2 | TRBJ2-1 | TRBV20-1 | CSAGGLAVSSYNEQFF | TGCAGTGCTGGCGGACTAGCGGTCAGCTCCTACAATGAGCAGTTCTTC
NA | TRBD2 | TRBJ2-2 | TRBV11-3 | CASSPTGFAGGNTGELFF | TGTGCCAGCAGCCCGACGGGGTTCGCGGGAGGGAACACCGGGGAGCTGTTTTTT